The 22 T cell receptor beta chains in this list originate from one sample, sequenced in a study of T-cell memory formation after mild COVID-19. TCRdb processed the 5' RACE reads anew with MiXCR; each CDR3 protein has one entry. In the table there are 250,000 to 350,000 distinct CDR3 sequences, about 17% of which are singletons. The sample was PBMCs or a T cell subset sorted from them (not recorded which). The receptor set was obtained from a man between 18 and 35 years old who had mild COVID-19 (a few samples of this study predate the infection). Cell type and time point are not known.

This clonotype has more than one count but fewer than ten. The rearrangement links TRBV10-3 to TRBJ2-2, with D unclear. Germline CDR1 and CDR2: ENHRY and SYGVKD. This CDR3 spans 14 amino acids. Trimming took 3 bases from V and 4 from J, leaving 9 bases between them. CDR3 in amino acids: CAISDLFGTGELFF. The CDR3 DNA sequence: TGTGCCATCAGTGACCTCTTTGGCACCGGGGAGCTGTTTTTT.

This clonotype was detected only a few times. This chain uses TRBV24-1 with TRBJ1-5; possibly TRBD1 for D (6 bases). V was clipped by 3 bases and J by 7 bases, with 9 bases between them. This CDR3 is built from 13 residues. CDR1 KGHDR and CDR2 SFDVKD come from the germline V gene. The DNA for the CDR3 is TGTGCCACCAGTGATCGGGACATACAGCCCCAGCATTTT. Translating it yields CATSDRDIQPQHF.

This clonotype was observed a handful of times. The rearrangement uses TRBV5-6 and TRBJ2-5; 13 bases are a match to TRBD2. The germline V gene has CDR1 SGHDT and CDR2 YYEEEE. This CDR3 contains 16 residues. J lost 4 bases, V lost 3 bases, and 6 bases had no gene match. DNA of the CDR3: TGTGCCAGCAGCTCTGGACTAGCGGGGGAGACAGAGACCCAGTACTTC. Residues: CASSSGLAGETETQYF.

This clonotype has just a few counts. The chain carries TRBV6-1 and TRBJ2-7; D ambiguous. The CDR3 spans 13 residues. Germline assignment: CDR1 MNHNS and CDR2 SASEGT. The V end was cut by 6 bases, the J end by 4 bases, with 13 bases between. CDR3 DNA: TGTGCCAGCAGCCCCAGAGGAGAATACGAGCAGTACGTC. Its translation is CASSPRGEYEQYV.

This clonotype was detected only a few times. The chain recombines TRBV27 with TRBJ2-7, with 8 positions matching TRBD1. The junction had 3 bases not matched to a gene; V was cut back by 5 bases and J by 3 bases. Germline lookup yields CDR1 MNHEY and CDR2 SMNVEV (reference sequence). The CDR3 is 13 residues long. The CDR3 DNA sequence: TGTGCCAGCAGTCAGACAGGGGTCTACGAGCAGTACTTC. This sequence encodes CASSQTGVYEQYF.

V and J are TRBV24-1 and TRBJ2-1, with D uncertain. Germline CDR1 and CDR2: KGHDR and SFDVKD. Trimming stripped 3 bases from V and 5 bases from J, with 10 bases between. The CDR3 is 14 residues long. CDR3 nucleotides: TGTGCCACCAGTGATGGGCAATCCAACAATGAGCAGTTCTTC. It encodes CATSDGQSNNEQFF.

In this sample, this clonotype turned up a few times. The chain links TRBV7-3 to TRBJ1-1, with TRBD1 identical over 7 bases. CDR3 length: 16 amino acids. CDR1 and CDR2 from the germline V gene are SGHTA and FQGTGA. The V and J ends lost 2 bases and 0 bases, in that order; junction bases with no gene match: 6. The CDR3 loop reads CASSLGPTGMNTEAFF. In DNA form, the CDR3 reads TGTGCCAGCAGCTTAGGCCCGACAGGGATGAACACTGAAGCTTTCTTT. The whole variable domain, remainder taken from reference TRBV7-3 and TRBJ1-1, is GAGVSQTPSNKVTEKGKYVELRCDPISGHTALYWYRQSLGQGPEFLIYFQGTGAADDSGLPNDRFFAVRPEGSVSTLKIQRTERGDSAVYLCASSLGPTGMNTEAFFGQGTRLTVV.

This clonotype appeared a few times. The chain uses TRBV7-2 and TRBJ1-1; 9 nucleotides agree with TRBD1. Trimming removed 5 bases from V and 11 bases from J; junction bases left unmatched: 6. The V gene's germline CDR1 is SGHTA and CDR2 FQGNSA. The CDR3 consists of 12 residues. In nucleotides, the CDR3 is TGTGCCAGCAGCCGCCGGACAGGGGAGGCTTTCTTT. Protein: CASSRRTGEAFF.

This chain connects TRBV6-5 to TRBJ1-1, with TRBD1 matching 7 bases. Germline CDR1 reads MNHEY; CDR2 reads SVGAGI. The CDR3 spans 16 residues. With V trimmed by 5 bases and J by 1 base, 10 bases remained unmatched. CDR3 nucleotides: TGTGCCAGCAGTGGAGACAGGGCCCGGAGGAACACTGAAGCTTTCTTT. Its translation is CASSGDRARRNTEAFF.

This clonotype occurred a few times. The chain joins TRBV7-2 to TRBJ1-4; possibly TRBD1 for D (6 bases). Per germline, CDR1 SGHTA and CDR2 FQGNSA. The CDR3 sequence is 12 residues long. V gave up 3 bases and J gave up 10 bases, with 9 bases separating them. This CDR3 reads CASSFSQGKLFF. Written as DNA, the CDR3 is TGTGCCAGCAGCTTTTCACAGGGAAAACTGTTTTTT.

The V call is TRBV13, the J call TRBJ2-1; D not resolved. CDR1 and CDR2 (germline): PRHDT, FYEKMQ (reference sequence). V was cut by 1 base and J by 12 bases, with 10 bases left in between. The CDR3 runs 12 residues. CDR3 nucleotide sequence: TGTGCCAGCAGCTTAGCAGCGCGTCCGCAGTTCTTC. Translated: CASSLAARPQFF.

The chain has TRBV29-1 and TRBJ2-3; either TRBD1 or TRBD2 may fit D (5 bases each). In germline, CDR1 is SQVTM, CDR2 ANQGSEA. The CDR3 consists of 12 residues. Trimming shortened V by 3 bases and J by 7 bases, and 11 bases separated the two germline ends. The CDR3 reads CSVDRDAYTQYF. The CDR3 DNA sequence: TGCAGCGTTGATCGGGACGCGTATACGCAGTATTTT.

V usage is TRBV5-1 and J usage is TRBJ2-1; D possibly corresponds to TRBD1 (6 bases). CDR1 and CDR2 (germline): SGHRS, YFSETQ. Trimming stripped 4 bases from V and 3 bases from J, with 11 bases between. The CDR3 contains 14 residues. CDR3 sequence: CASSQDRDYNEQFF. The CDR3 nucleotides are TGCGCCAGCAGCCAGGACAGAGACTACAATGAGCAGTTCTTC. The full variable domain, completed using reference TRBV5-1 and TRBJ2-1, is KAGVTQTPRYLIKTRGQQVTLSCSPISGHRSVSWYQQTPGQGLQFLFEYFSETQRNKGNFPGRFSGRQFSNSRSEMNVSTLELGDSALYLCASSQDRDYNEQFFGPGTRLTVL.

The chain is built from TRBV28 and TRBJ1-1; 10 bases align to TRBD1. This CDR3 is 14 amino acids long. Germline lookup yields CDR1 MDHEN and CDR2 SYDVKM. V lost 6 bases, J lost 7 bases, and 8 bases stayed unmatched. This chain's CDR3 is CASSDRGRFNEAFF. The CDR3 DNA reads TGTGCCAGCAGCGACAGGGGGCGATTTAATGAAGCTTTCTTT.

This clonotype has more than one count but fewer than ten. The chain uses TRBV5-8 and TRBJ1-5; a possible D gene is TRBD1 (6 bases). The CDR3 totals 15 residues. The V end lost 0 bases, the J end lost 7 bases, and 14 bases lay between the germline ends. The germline V gene has CDR1 SGHTS and CDR2 YDEGEE. CDR3: CASSLGRGALQPQHF. For the CDR3, the DNA is TGTGCCAGCAGCTTGGGCAGGGGCGCACTACAGCCCCAGCATTTT.

V is TRBV6-6 and J is TRBJ2-3; D call uncertain. V was pared by 7 bases and J by 4 bases, with 12 bases between. Germline V gives CDR1 MNHNY, CDR2 SVGAGI (reference sequence). The CDR3 totals 13 residues. Written as DNA, the CDR3 is TGTGCCAGCACCGCGGTTGGCGCAGATACGCAGTATTTT. Its protein product is CASTAVGADTQYF.

This clonotype was counted between two and nine times. The rearrangement links TRBV6-5 to TRBJ1-6; D unresolved. V dropped 2 bases and J dropped 14 bases, with 13 bases sitting between them. The CDR3 length is 13 residues. From germline, CDR1 is MNHEY and CDR2 SVGAGI. The CDR3 sequence: CASSYEPRSTLHF. In nucleotides, the CDR3 is TGTGCCAGCAGTTACGAACCGCGGAGCACCCTCCACTTT.

This chain uses TRBV20-1 with TRBJ2-7, with a possible D match to TRBD2 (5 bases). Germline CDR1 is DFQATT and CDR2 is SNEGSKA (reference sequence). The CDR3 has 14 residues. The V end lost 5 bases, the J end lost 6 bases, and 20 bases lay between the germline ends. The CDR3 DNA is TGCAGTGCTGAGGGCCGAAGGCAGTTGAGCGAGCAGTACGTC. As protein: CSAEGRRQLSEQYV.

This clonotype was counted only a few times. The rearrangement links TRBV7-2 to TRBJ2-1; tentatively, D is TRBD1 or TRBD2 (5 bases each). The CDR3 has 15 residues. The germline CDR1 and CDR2 sequences are SGHTA and FQGNSA. The V and J ends lost 5 bases and 3 bases respectively, with 14 bases between them. In nucleotides, the CDR3 is TGTGCCAGCAGCGGGGGAAGGGTTGACTACAATGAGCAGTTCTTC. This sequence encodes CASSGGRVDYNEQFF.

This clonotype was seen only a few times. This chain connects TRBV7-8 to TRBJ2-2, with 10 bases lining up with TRBD2. Germline assignment: CDR1 SGHVS and CDR2 FQNEAQ. The CDR3 covers 18 residues. V dropped 0 bases and J dropped 5; count of bases not matched to a gene: 9. The CDR3 DNA reads as TGTGCCAGCAGCTTAGCGGTCTCTAGCGGGGGTCAGACCGGGGAGCTGTTTTTT. Translation: CASSLAVSSGGQTGELFF.

The chain recombines TRBV25-1 with TRBJ1-5; 8 bases fit TRBD1. CDR1 is MGHDK and CDR2 is SYGVNS in the germline V gene. This CDR3 is 15 amino acids long. The V gene end was trimmed by 3 bases and the J gene end by 5 bases; junction bases not matched to a gene: 6. The CDR3 bases are TGTGCCAGCAGTGATAGGGGCAGGGGGCATCAGCCCCAGCATTTT. Amino acids: CASSDRGRGHQPQHF.

The J gene is TRBJ1-1, the V gene TRBV12-3 or TRBV12-4; D is unresolved. The V end was cut by 2 bases, the J end by 11 bases, with 9 bases between. The CDR3 is made up of 11 amino acids. DNA for the CDR3: TGTGCCAGCAGTTTAACGGGAATGGCTTTCTTT. Its translation: CASSLTGMAFF.